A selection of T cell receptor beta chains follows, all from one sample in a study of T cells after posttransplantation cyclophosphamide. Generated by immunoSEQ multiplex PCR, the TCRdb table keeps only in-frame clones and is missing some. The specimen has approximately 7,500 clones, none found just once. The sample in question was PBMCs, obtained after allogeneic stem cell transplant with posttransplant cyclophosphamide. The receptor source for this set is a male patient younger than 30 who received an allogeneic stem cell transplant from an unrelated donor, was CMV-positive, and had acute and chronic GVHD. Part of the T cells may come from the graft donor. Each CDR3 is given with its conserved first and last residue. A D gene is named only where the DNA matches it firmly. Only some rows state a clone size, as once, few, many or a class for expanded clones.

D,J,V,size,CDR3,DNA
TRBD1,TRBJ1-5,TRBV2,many,CASRAEEGAYQPQHF,TGTGCCAGCAGAGCCGAGGAGGGGGCATATCAGCCCCAGCATTTT
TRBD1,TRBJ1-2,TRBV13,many,CASSFGDRVAYGYTF,TGTGCCAGCAGTTTCGGGGACAGGGTGGCCTATGGCTACACCTTC
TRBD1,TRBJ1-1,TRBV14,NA,CASAFDRGLTEAFF,TGTGCCAGCGCCTTTGACAGGGGTCTCACTGAAGCTTTCTTT
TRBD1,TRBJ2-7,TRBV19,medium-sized,CASTSGTGIYEQYF,TGTGCCAGTACATCCGGGACAGGTATTTACGAGCAGTACTTC
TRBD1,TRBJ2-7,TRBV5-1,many,CASSLAAGQGYEQYF,TGCGCCAGCAGCTTGGCCGCCGGACAGGGATACGAGCAGTACTTC
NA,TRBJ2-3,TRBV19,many,CAPGSADTQYF,TGTGCTCCCGGAAGCGCAGATACGCAGTATTTT
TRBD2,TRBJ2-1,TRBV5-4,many,CASGGTSGSNEQFF,TGTGCCAGCGGAGGGACTAGCGGAAGTAATGAGCAGTTCTTC
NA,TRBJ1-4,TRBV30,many,CAWTPTPGEKLFF,TGTGCCTGGACCCCCACTCCAGGGGAAAAACTGTTTTTT
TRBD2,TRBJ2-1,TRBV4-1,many,CASSRSFGTSDLSVGEQFF,TGCGCCAGCAGCCGAAGCTTCGGGACTAGCGACCTCTCAGTGGGTGAGCAGTTCTTC
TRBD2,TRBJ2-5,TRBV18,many,CASSPPAGGQQAQYF,TGTGCCAGCTCACCACCGGCGGGGGGGCAGCAGGCCCAGTACTTC
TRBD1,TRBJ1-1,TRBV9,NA,CASSEQGAATEASF,TGTGCCAGCAGCGAACAGGGGGCAGCCACTGAAGCTTCCTTT
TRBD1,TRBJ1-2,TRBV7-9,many,CASSPYNRGNYGYTF,TGTGCCAGCAGCCCCTATAACAGGGGGAACTATGGCTACACCTTC
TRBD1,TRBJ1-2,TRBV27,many,CASSQDRLNYGYTF,TGTGCCAGCAGCCAGGACAGGCTTAACTATGGCTACACCTTC
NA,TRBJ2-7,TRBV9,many,CASSQDSYEQYF,TGTGCCAGCAGCCAGGACAGCTACGAGCAGTACTTC
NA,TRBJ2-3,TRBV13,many,CASSLGLDTQYF,TGTGCCAGCAGCCTAGGACTGGATACGCAGTATTTT
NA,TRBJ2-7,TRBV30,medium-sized,CAWAAGTLYEQYF,TGTGCCTGGGCGGCGGGGACGCTCTACGAGCAGTACTTC